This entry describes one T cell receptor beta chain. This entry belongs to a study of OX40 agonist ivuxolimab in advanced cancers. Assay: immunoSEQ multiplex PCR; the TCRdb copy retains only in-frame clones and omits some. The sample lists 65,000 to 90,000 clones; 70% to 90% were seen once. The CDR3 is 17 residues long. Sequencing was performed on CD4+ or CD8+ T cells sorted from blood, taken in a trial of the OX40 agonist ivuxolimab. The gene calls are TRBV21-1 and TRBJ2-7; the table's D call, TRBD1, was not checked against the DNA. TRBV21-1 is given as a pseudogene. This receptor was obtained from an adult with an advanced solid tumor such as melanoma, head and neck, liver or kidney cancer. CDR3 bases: TGTGCCAGCAGCAAAAGGGCGGACAGGCGGAACCCCTACGAGCAGTACTTC. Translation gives CASSKRADRRNPYEQYF.